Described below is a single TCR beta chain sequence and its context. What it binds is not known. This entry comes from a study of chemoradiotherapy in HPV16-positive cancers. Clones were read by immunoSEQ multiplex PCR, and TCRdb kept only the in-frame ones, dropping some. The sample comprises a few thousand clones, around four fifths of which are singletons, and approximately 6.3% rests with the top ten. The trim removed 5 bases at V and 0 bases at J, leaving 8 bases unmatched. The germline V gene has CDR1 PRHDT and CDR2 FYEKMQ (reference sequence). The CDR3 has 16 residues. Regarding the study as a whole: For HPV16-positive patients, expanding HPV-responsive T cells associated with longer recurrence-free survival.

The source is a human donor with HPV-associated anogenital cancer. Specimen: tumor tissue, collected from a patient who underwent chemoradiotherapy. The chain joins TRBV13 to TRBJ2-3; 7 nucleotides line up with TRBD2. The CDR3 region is CASSHIYSGSTDTQYF. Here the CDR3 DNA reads TGTGCCAGCAGCCACATATATAGCGGGAGCACAGATACGCAGTATTTT. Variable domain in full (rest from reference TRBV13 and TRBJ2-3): AAGVIQSPRHLIKEKRETATLKCYPIPRHDTVYWYQQGPGQDPQFLISFYEKMQSDKGSIPDRFSAQQFSDYHSELNMSSLELGDSALYFCASSHIYSGSTDTQYFGPGTRLTVL.